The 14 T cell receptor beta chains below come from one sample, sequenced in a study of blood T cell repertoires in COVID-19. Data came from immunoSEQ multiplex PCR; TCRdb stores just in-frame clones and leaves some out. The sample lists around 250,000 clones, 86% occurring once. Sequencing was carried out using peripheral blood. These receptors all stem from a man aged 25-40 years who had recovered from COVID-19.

The CDR3 DNA reads as TGTGCCAGCTCACCAGCACAGGATCGGTCTGGAAACACCATATATTTT. Amino acid sequence: CASSPAQDRSGNTIYF. The rearrangement joins TRBV18 to TRBJ1-3, with D perhaps TRBD1 (5 bases). The germline gives CDR1 KGHSH, CDR2 LQKENI. The CDR3 consists of 16 residues. V was clipped by 2 bases and J by 1 base, with 12 bases between them.

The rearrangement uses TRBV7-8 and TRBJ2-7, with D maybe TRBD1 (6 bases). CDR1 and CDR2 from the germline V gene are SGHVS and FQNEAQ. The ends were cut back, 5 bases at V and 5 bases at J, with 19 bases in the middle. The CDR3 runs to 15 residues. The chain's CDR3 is CASSPRRVRGDEQYF. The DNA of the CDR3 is TGTGCCAGCAGCCCCCGTAGGGTCAGGGGAGACGAGCAGTACTTC.

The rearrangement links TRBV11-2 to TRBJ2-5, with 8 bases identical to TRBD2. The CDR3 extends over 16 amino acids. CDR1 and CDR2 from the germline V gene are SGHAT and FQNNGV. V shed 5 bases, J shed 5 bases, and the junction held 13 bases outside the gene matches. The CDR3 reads CASSGSGGTSRETQYF. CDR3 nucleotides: TGTGCCAGCAGCGGGAGCGGGGGTACCTCCCGGGAGACCCAGTACTTC.

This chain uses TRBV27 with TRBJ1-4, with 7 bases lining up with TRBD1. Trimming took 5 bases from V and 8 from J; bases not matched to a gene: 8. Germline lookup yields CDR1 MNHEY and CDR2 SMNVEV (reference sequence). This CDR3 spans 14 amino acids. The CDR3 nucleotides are TGTGCCAGCAGTCCAGGGGGTGGGTGGGAAAAACTGTTTTTT. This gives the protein CASSPGGGWEKLFF.

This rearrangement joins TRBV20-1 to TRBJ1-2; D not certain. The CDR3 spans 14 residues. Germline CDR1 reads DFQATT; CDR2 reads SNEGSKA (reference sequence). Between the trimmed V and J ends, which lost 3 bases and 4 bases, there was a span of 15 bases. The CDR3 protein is CSASGPTEGYGYTF. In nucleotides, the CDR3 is TGCAGTGCTAGTGGCCCCACCGAGGGCTATGGCTACACCTTC.

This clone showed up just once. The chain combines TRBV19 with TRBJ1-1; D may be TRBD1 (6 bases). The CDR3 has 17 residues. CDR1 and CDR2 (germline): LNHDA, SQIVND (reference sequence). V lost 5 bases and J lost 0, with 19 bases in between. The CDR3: CASSSGHTLGMNTEAFF. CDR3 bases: TGTGCCAGTAGTTCGGGACACACACTGGGGATGAACACTGAAGCTTTCTTT.

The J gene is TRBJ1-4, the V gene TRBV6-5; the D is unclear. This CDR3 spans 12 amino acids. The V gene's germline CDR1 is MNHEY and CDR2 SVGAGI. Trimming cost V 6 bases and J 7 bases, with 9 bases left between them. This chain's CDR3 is CASRPRGEKLFF. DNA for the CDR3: TGTGCCAGCAGACCCCGGGGTGAAAAACTGTTTTTT.

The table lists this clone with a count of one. The CDR3 sequence: CAISESPRLPFNLGTEAFF. The CDR3 coding sequence is TGTGCCATCAGTGAGTCTCCTAGGTTACCTTTCAACCTGGGCACTGAAGCTTTCTTT. The rearrangement uses TRBV10-3 and TRBJ1-1, with unresolved D. Deletions cut 0 bases from V and 4 bases from J, with 24 bases between. CDR1 is ENHRY and CDR2 is SYGVKD in the germline V gene. This CDR3 is built from 19 residues.

CDR3 residues: CASSPGTLQAFF. CDR3 DNA sequence: TGTGCCAGCAGCCCTGGGACTCTTCAAGCTTTCTTT. The chain links TRBV7-9 to TRBJ1-1; TRBD1 might be the D (5 bases). This CDR3 region has 12 residues. Between the trimmed V and J ends, which lost 5 bases and 9 bases, there was a span of 13 bases. Per the germline V gene, CDR1 is SEHNR and CDR2 is FQNEAQ (reference sequence).

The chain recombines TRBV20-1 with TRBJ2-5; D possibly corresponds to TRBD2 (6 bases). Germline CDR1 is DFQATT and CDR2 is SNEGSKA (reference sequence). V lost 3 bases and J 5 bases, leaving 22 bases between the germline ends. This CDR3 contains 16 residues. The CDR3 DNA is TGCAGTGCTAGTTGGGCGGGGTCTCGAGGAGGCGAGACCCAGTACTTC. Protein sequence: CSASWAGSRGGETQYF.

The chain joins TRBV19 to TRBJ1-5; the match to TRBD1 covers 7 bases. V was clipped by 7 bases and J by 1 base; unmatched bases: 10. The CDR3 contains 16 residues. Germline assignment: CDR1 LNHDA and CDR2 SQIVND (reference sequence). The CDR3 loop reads CASMTGLFISNQPQHF. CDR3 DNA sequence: TGTGCCAGTATGACAGGGCTTTTTATAAGCAATCAGCCCCAGCATTTT. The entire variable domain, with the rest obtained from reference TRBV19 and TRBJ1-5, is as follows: DGGITQSPKYLFRKEGQNVTLSCEQNLNHDAMYWYRQDPGQGLRLIYYSQIVNDFQKGDIAEGYSVSREKKESFPLTVTSAQKNPTAFYLCASMTGLFISNQPQHFGDGTRLSIL.

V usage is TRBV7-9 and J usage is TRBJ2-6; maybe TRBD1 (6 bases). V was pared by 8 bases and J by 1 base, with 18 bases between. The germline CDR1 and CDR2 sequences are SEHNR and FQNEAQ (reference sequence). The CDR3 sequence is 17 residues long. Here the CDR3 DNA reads TGTGCCAGCGTCGGAGGCAGGGGATCTTCTGGGGCCAACGTCCTGACTTTC. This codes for CASVGGRGSSGANVLTF. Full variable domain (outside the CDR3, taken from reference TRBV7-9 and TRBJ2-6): DTGVSQNPRHKITKRGQNVTFRCDPISEHNRLYWYRQTLGQGPEFLTYFQNEAQLEKSRLLSDRFSAERPKGSFSTLEIQRTEQGDSAMYLCASVGGRGSSGANVLTFGAGSRLTVL.

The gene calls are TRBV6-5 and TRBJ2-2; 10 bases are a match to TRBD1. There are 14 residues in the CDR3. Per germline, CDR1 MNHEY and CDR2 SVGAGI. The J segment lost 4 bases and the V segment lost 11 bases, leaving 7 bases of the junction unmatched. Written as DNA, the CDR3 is TGTGCCGTACGAAGGACAGGGGGCACCGGGGAGCTGTTTTTT. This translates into CAVRRTGGTGELFF.

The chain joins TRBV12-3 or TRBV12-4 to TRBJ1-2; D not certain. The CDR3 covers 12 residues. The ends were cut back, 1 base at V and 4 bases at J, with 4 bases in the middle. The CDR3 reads CASSLGPYGYTF. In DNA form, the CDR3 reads TGTGCCAGCAGTTTAGGGCCCTATGGCTACACCTTC.